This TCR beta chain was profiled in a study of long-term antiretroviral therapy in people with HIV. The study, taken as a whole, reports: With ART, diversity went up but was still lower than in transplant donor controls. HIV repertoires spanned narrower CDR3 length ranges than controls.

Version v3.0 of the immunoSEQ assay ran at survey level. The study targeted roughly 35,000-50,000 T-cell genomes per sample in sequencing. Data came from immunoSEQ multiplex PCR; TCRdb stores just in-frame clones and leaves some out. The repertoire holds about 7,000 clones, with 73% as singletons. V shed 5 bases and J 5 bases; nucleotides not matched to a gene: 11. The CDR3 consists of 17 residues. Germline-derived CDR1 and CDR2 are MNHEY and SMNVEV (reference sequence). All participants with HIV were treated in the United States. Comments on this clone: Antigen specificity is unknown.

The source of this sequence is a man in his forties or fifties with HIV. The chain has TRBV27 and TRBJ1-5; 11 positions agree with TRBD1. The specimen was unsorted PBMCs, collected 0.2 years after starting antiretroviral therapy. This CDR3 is CASSPGWTGGWDQPQHF. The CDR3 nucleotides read TGTGCCAGCAGTCCCGGTTGGACAGGGGGCTGGGATCAGCCCCAGCATTTT.